Shown below are 23 T cell receptor beta chains from a single sample sequenced in a study of T-cell reconstitution after alpha-beta-depleted transplantation in children. Unique molecular identifiers were incorporated during preparation of the TCRbeta library. Each CDR3 protein is one row after TCRdb ran MiXCR on the PCR reads. The table has 40,000 to 55,000 distinct CDR3 sequences, about 9% seen once; the top ten hold roughly a quarter. Sequencing was performed on PBMCs, mostly from graft donor cells, taken 60 days after TCRalphabeta/CD19-depleted stem cell transplant. These receptors came from a male patient aged 2 to 10 who had a stem cell transplant for chronic granulomatous disease, so the T cells may come from the graft donor.

This clonotype was picked up many times. This sequence joins TRBV7-2 and TRBJ2-7, with a possible D match to TRBD2 (6 bases). V dropped 5 bases and J dropped 3 bases, with 11 bases sitting between them. The CDR3 covers 13 residues. Germline loops: CDR1 SGHTA, CDR2 FQGNSA. This chain's CDR3 is CASSPGTFYEQYF. Here the CDR3 DNA reads TGTGCCAGCAGCCCTGGGACTTTCTACGAGCAGTACTTC.

This clonotype was recorded at least ten times. The rearrangement uses TRBV7-6 and TRBJ2-1; 11 positions match TRBD2. The V segment lost 1 base and the J segment 4 bases; nucleotides outside the gene matches: 3. The CDR3 has 16 residues. Germline lookup yields CDR1 SGHVS and CDR2 FNYEAQ. The CDR3 DNA reads TGTGCCAGCAGCTTAGTTGGGACTAGCGGTTACAATGAGCAGTTCTTC. It specifies CASSLVGTSGYNEQFF.

This clonotype was counted ten times or more. The V call is TRBV19, the J call TRBJ2-1; 13 bases agree with TRBD2. There are 16 residues in the CDR3. Germline values: CDR1 LNHDA, CDR2 SQIVND (reference sequence). Trimming at V came to 6 bases and at J to 4 bases, leaving 6 bases not matched to a gene. The CDR3: CASSRTSGSLYNEQFF. The CDR3 region has the DNA TGTGCCAGTAGCCGGACTAGCGGGAGCCTATACAATGAGCAGTTCTTC.

This clonotype showed up just once. A read error is possible here, since a much larger clone lies one base away. V gene TRBV12-3 or TRBV12-4 combines with J gene TRBJ2-1; TRBD2 agrees at 16 bases. This CDR3 is built from 18 residues. The CDR3 nucleotides are TGTGCCTGCAGTCTCCCCGGGACTAGCGGGAGGGCTTACAATGAGCAGTTCTTC. It is translated as CACSLPGTSGRAYNEQFF.

In its sample, this clonotype was seen a few times. The rearrangement links TRBV12-3 or TRBV12-4 to TRBJ1-5; TRBD1 matches at 9 bases. The ends lost 2 bases at V and 0 bases at J; junction bases unmatched: 8. The CDR3 loop spans 18 amino acids. CDR3 protein: CASSLKDRGPYSNQPQHF. Written as DNA, the CDR3 is TGTGCCAGCAGTTTAAAGGACAGGGGACCATATAGCAATCAGCCCCAGCATTTT.

This clonotype was seen repeatedly, ten times or more. This chain joins TRBV5-1 and TRBJ2-1; 12 bases map to TRBD1. The V gene end was trimmed by 4 bases and the J gene end by 6 bases; junction bases not matched to a gene: 8. Germline assignment: CDR1 SGHRS and CDR2 YFSETQ. The CDR3 contains 16 residues. The CDR3 DNA sequence: TGCGCCAGCAGCCCCGGGACAGGGGGCGCGCCCAATGAGCAGTTCTTC. It specifies CASSPGTGGAPNEQFF.

This clonotype came up a few times. The rearrangement links TRBV20-1 to TRBJ1-1; D uncertain. V gave up 0 bases and J gave up 1 base, with 15 bases separating them. CDR3 length: 16 amino acids. Germline V gene lookup returns CDR1 DFQATT and CDR2 SNEGSKA (reference sequence). Here the CDR3 DNA reads TGCAGTGCTAGAGACGCCGTATTGGGCAGGAACACTGAAGCTTTCTTT. Encoded protein: CSARDAVLGRNTEAFF.

Only a few counts were recorded for this clonotype. This chain uses TRBV19 with TRBJ2-7, with 7 bases matching TRBD2. The CDR3 sequence is 14 residues long. The germline CDR1 and CDR2 sequences are LNHDA and SQIVND (reference sequence). V dropped 10 bases and J dropped 1; count of bases not matched to a gene: 10. CDR3 bases: TGTGCCACCGCTCCCGGGACTATGTCCTACGAGCAGTACTTC. Translated: CATAPGTMSYEQYF.

In its sample, this clonotype was seen many times. V is TRBV4-3 and J is TRBJ2-4, with TRBD2 identical over 9 bases. The CDR3 length is 18 residues. Trimming took 0 bases from V and 0 from J; bases not matched to a gene: 6. Germline CDR1 LGHNA, CDR2 YSLEER. CDR3 nucleotide sequence: TGCGCCAGCAGCCAAGATCCGCCTAGCGGGGTAGCCAAAAACATTCAGTACTTC. Translating gives CASSQDPPSGVAKNIQYF.

About this clonotype itself: A much larger clone lies a single base off, so this may be a read error. The chain has TRBV2 and TRBJ2-5; D is perhaps TRBD2 (6 bases). This CDR3 region has 14 residues. Germline values: CDR1 SNHLY, CDR2 FYNNEI. V was clipped by 3 bases and J by 7 bases, with 15 bases between them. The CDR3, as DNA: TGTGCCAGCAGTGATCGGGAGCCCTTGGGGACCCAGTACTTC. Translating it yields CASSDREPLGTQYF.

This clonotype was recorded many times. The chain has TRBV18 and TRBJ2-1; D tentatively fits TRBD1 or TRBD2 (5 bases each). The germline V and J ends were trimmed by 3 bases and 8 bases, with 17 bases remaining between them. The CDR3 length is 15 residues. CDR1 KGHSH and CDR2 LQKENI come from the germline V gene. The CDR3 coding sequence is TGTGCCAGCTCACCCCCGGGACCCCTTGGGGATGAGCAGTTCTTC. Translating it yields CASSPPGPLGDEQFF.

Notes on this clonotype: This may come from a read error, since a much larger clone is one base off. The J gene is TRBJ2-5, the V gene TRBV5-5; possibly TRBD1 for D (6 bases). Trimming removed 0 bases at V and 7 bases at J, with 16 bases between. The V gene's germline CDR1 is SGHKS and CDR2 YYEKEE (reference sequence). There are 15 residues in the CDR3. Written as DNA, the CDR3 is TGTGCCAGCAGCTTGGCCGGGGCAGGGGCTGGGACCCAGTACTTC. It is translated as CASSLAGAGAGTQYF.

This clonotype showed up many times. This chain joins TRBV5-6 and TRBJ2-1; tentatively, D is TRBD1 (8 bases). The ends were cut back, 1 base at V and 7 bases at J, with 18 bases in the middle. Germline CDR1 SGHDT, CDR2 YYEEEE. The CDR3 runs to 16 residues. The CDR3 DNA reads as TGTGCCAGCAGCTTGAGCGGGACAGGTAGGGGAAATGAGCAGTTCTTC. It encodes CASSLSGTGRGNEQFF.

This clonotype was recorded at least ten times. The rearrangement joins TRBV7-9 to TRBJ2-1; a weak D match, TRBD2 (6 bases). CDR3 size: 15 residues. CDR1 and CDR2 (germline): SEHNR, FQNEAQ (reference sequence). Trimming stripped 5 bases from V and 4 bases from J, with 15 bases between. CDR3 coding DNA: TGTGCCAGCAGCCTCCGGGACTGGGGTTACAATGAGCAGTTCTTC. Encoded protein: CASSLRDWGYNEQFF.

This clonotype appeared many times. CDR3 sequence (DNA): TGTGCCAGCAGTTACTGGACAGGAGGGGAGACCCAGTACTTC. It specifies CASSYWTGGETQYF. The chain uses TRBV6-5 and TRBJ2-5; D is perhaps TRBD1 (7 bases). Germline V gives CDR1 MNHEY, CDR2 SVGAGI. The CDR3 has 14 amino acids. V dropped 1 base and J dropped 5 bases, with 11 bases sitting between them.

This clonotype has a count of ten or more. The rearrangement joins TRBV11-2 to TRBJ2-5; TRBD2 aligns across 11 bases. Germline trimming cut 1 base from V and 1 base from J; bases unmatched to any gene: 8. The CDR3 runs to 18 residues. Germline V gene sequence: CDR1 SGHAT, CDR2 FQNNGV. CDR3 region: CASSLGSLAGGFQETQYF. The CDR3 nucleotides are TGTGCCAGCAGCTTAGGGTCCCTAGCGGGAGGTTTCCAAGAGACCCAGTACTTC.

V and J are TRBV6-1 and TRBJ2-5; TRBD2 matches at 13 bases. The germline CDR1 and CDR2 sequences are MNHNS and SASEGT. Trimming cost V 9 bases and J 2 bases; bases outside gene matches: 9. The CDR3 sequence is 16 residues long. CDR3 DNA: TGTGCCAGTACGGGACTAGCGGGAAGAGGGCAAGAGACCCAGTACTTC. Amino acids: CASTGLAGRGQETQYF.

This clonotype was observed at least ten times. This chain connects TRBV7-9 to TRBJ1-6; no definite D call. The length of the CDR3 is 15 residues. The germline gives CDR1 SEHNR, CDR2 FQNEAQ (reference sequence). V was cut by 4 bases and J by 7 bases, with 14 bases left in between. CDR3 sequence reads: CASSYSGRRNSPLHF. The DNA of the CDR3 is TGTGCCAGCAGCTATAGCGGACGGAGAAATTCACCCCTCCACTTT. Full variable domain (remainder filled in from reference TRBV7-9 and TRBJ1-6): DTGVSQNPRHKITKRGQNVTFRCDPISEHNRLYWYRQTLGQGPEFLTYFQNEAQLEKSRLLSDRFSAERPKGSFSTLEIQRTEQGDSAMYLCASSYSGRRNSPLHFGNGTRLTVT.

This clonotype has ten or more counts. The J gene is TRBJ2-3, the V gene TRBV20-1; 12 nucleotides line up with TRBD2. Germline V lookup: CDR1 DFQATT, CDR2 SNEGSKA (reference sequence). CDR3 length equals 15 residues. J gave up 5 bases and V 3 bases, and 6 bases lay outside the gene matches. The CDR3 is CSASFLAGGGDTQYF. In DNA, the CDR3 is TGCAGTGCTAGCTTCCTAGCGGGAGGGGGAGATACGCAGTATTTT.

The table lists this clonotype with many counts. This sequence joins TRBV7-9 and TRBJ1-2; D gene ambiguous. Trimming pared 8 bases from V and 8 bases from J, leaving 15 bases between. The germline gives CDR1 SEHNR, CDR2 FQNEAQ (reference sequence). The CDR3 is 12 amino acids. This CDR3 is CASGHGSGGYTF. The CDR3, as DNA: TGTGCCAGCGGTCATGGATCGGGGGGCTACACCTTC.

This clonotype has more than one count but fewer than ten. This chain joins TRBV7-8 and TRBJ2-7; TRBD2 aligns across 8 bases. The V and J ends lost 1 base and 4 bases, in that order; junction bases with no gene match: 9. The CDR3 spans 16 residues. CDR1 and CDR2 (germline): SGHVS, FQNEAQ. CDR3 coding DNA: TGTGCCAGCAGCTTAGGTGGCGGGGGGAATCCTTACGAGCAGTACTTC. This sequence encodes CASSLGGGGNPYEQYF.

Many counts were recorded for this clonotype. This sequence joins TRBV5-1 and TRBJ1-1; no clear D. The germline V and J ends were trimmed by 0 bases and 0 bases, with 9 bases remaining between them. Germline V lookup: CDR1 SGHRS, CDR2 YFSETQ. The CDR3 extends over 15 amino acids. The CDR3 loop is CASSLAGVLNTEAFF. CDR3 coding DNA: TGCGCCAGCAGCTTGGCAGGAGTCCTGAACACTGAAGCTTTCTTT.

The V call is TRBV7-4, the J call TRBJ2-1, with D tentatively TRBD2 (5 bases). CDR1 is SGHVT and CDR2 is SQSDAQ in the germline V gene. The CDR3 runs 17 residues. Trimming shortened V by 11 bases and J by 8 bases, and 31 bases separated the two germline ends. The CDR3 coding sequence is TGTGCCTCGTGGGGTCAGAGCACACTTGGGAGATTGGATGAGCAGTTCTTC. Translating gives CASWGQSTLGRLDEQFF.